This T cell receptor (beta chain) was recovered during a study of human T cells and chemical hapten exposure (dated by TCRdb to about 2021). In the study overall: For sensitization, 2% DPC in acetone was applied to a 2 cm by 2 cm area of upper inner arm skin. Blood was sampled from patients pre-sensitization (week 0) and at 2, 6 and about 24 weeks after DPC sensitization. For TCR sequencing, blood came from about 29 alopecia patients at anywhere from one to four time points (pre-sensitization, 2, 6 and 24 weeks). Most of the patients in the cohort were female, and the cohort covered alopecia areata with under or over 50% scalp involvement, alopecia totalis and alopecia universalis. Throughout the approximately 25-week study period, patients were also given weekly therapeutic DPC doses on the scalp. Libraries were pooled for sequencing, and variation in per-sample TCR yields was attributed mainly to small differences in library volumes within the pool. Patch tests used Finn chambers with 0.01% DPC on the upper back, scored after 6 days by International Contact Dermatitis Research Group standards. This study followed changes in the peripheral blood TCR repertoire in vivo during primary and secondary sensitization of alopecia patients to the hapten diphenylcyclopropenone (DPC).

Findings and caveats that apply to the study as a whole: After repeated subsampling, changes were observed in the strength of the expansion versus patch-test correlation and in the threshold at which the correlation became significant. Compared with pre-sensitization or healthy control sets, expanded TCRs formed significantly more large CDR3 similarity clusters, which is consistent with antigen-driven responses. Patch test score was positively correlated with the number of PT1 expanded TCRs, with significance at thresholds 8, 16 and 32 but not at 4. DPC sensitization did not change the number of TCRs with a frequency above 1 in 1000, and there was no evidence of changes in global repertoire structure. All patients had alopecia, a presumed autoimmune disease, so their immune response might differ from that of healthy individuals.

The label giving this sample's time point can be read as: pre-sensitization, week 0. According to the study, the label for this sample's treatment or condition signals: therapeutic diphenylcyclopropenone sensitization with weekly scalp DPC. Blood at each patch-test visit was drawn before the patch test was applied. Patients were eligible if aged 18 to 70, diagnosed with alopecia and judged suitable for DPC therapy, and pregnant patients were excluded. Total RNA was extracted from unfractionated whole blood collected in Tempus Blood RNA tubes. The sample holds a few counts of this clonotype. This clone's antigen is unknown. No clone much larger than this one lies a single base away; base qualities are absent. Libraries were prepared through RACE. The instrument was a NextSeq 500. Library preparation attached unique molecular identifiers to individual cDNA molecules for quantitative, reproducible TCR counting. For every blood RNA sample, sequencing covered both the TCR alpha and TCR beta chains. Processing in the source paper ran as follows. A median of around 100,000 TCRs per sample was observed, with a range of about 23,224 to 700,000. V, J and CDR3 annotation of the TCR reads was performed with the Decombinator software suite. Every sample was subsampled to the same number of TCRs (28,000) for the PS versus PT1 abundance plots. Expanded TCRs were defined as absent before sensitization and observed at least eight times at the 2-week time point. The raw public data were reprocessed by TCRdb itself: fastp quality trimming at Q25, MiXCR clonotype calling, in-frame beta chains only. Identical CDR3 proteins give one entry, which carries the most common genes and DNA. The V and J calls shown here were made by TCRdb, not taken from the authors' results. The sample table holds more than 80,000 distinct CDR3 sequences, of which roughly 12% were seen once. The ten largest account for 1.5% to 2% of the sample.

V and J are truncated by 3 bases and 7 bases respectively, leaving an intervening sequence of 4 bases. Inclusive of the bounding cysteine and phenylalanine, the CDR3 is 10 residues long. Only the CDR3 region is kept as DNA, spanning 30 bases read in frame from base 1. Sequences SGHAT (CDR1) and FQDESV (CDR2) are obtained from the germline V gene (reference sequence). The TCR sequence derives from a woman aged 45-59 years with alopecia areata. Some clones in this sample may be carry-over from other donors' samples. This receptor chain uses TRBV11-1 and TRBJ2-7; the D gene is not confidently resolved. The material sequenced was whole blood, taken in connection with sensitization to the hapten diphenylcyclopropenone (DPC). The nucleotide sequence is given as TGTGCCAGCAGCTTTTGGGAGCAGTACTTC. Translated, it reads CASSFWEQYF.